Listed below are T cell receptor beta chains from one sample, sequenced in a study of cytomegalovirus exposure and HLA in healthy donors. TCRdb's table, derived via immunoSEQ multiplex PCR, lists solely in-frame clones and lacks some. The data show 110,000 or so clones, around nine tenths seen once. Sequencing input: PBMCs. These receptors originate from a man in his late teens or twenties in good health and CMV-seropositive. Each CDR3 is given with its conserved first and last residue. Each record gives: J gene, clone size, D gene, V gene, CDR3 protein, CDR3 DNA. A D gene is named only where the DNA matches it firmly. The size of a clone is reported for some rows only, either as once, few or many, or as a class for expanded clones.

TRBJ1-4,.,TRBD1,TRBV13,CASSSSPGTGADEKLFF,TGTGCCAGCAGCTCCTCTCCCGGGACAGGGGCAGATGAAAAACTGTTTTTT
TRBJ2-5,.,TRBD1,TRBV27,CASSADRRQTQYF,TGTGCCAGCAGTGCGGACAGGAGACAGACCCAGTACTTC
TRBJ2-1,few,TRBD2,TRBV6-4,CASSGTSYNEQFF,TGTGCCAGCAGTGGGACTAGCTACAATGAGCAGTTCTTC
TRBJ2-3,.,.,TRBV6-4,CASSDGEAGGADTQYF,TGTGCCAGCAGTGACGGCGAAGCGGGCGGGGCAGATACGCAGTATTTT
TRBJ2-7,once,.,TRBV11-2,CASSLGGPPLNEQYF,TGTGCCAGCAGCCTCGGCGGGCCTCCTCTCAACGAGCAGTACTTC
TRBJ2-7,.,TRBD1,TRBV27,CASSLSMGDSSYEQYF,TGTGCCAGCAGTTTATCGATGGGGGACAGCTCCTACGAGCAGTACTTC
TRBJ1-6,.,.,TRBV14,CASSLLTSGSPLHF,TGTGCCAGCAGCCTTCTTACCTCCGGGTCACCCCTCCACTTT
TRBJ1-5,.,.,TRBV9,CASSVGAGWDNQPQHF,TGTGCCAGCAGCGTAGGGGCAGGGTGGGACAATCAGCCCCAGCATTTT
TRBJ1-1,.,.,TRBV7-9,CASSLGAGVEAFF,TGTGCCAGCAGCTTAGGGGCGGGAGTTGAAGCTTTCTTT
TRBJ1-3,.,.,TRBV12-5,CASGIPSGSSGNTIYF,TGTGCTAGTGGTATCCCCTCTGGGAGCTCTGGAAACACCATATATTTT
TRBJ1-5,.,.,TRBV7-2,CASSLGQDNQPQHF,TGTGCCAGCAGCTTGGGACAAGACAATCAGCCCCAGCATTTT
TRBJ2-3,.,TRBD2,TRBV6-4,CASSDGGGPDTQYF,TGTGCCAGCAGTGACGGCGGGGGGCCAGATACGCAGTATTTT
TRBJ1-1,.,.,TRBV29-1,CSVANWALQAFF,TGCAGCGTTGCTAATTGGGCGCTACAAGCTTTCTTT